This T cell receptor (beta chain) came from a study of blood T cell repertoires in COVID-19. Across the study: The study drew acute and convalescent COVID-19 samples from the United States, Italy and Spain. T cells, B-cell-depleted T cells, or PBMCs supplied cDNA or gDNA.

V lost 4 bases and J lost 6; bases outside the gene matches: 4. CDR3 length: 14 amino acids. Germline CDR1 reads SGHKS; CDR2 reads YYEKEE (reference sequence). Assay used: immunoSEQ multiplex PCR; TCRdb lists only in-frame clones, some missing. The sample lists over 45,000 clones; roughly nine tenths were seen once. This clone was counted a single time. The chain has TRBV5-5 and TRBJ2-2, with 9 bases identical to TRBD2. The clonotype comes from a man aged 50 to 59 with acute or convalescent COVID-19. Sequenced input: peripheral blood. The CDR3 reads CASSLAGRSGELFF. Here the CDR3 DNA reads TGTGCCAGCAGCCTAGCGGGACGGTCCGGGGAGCTGTTTTTT.